These 20 T cell receptor beta chains share one sample of origin, sequenced in a study of CD8 T cells in ankylosing spondylitis. Each CDR3 protein gets one entry after TCRdb re-called the 5' RACE reads with MiXCR. The sample includes around 250,000 distinct CDR3 sequences, about 10% of them seen just once. The source material was blood, either unsorted or a sorted T cell fraction (not recorded which). The source is a male donor with ankylosing spondylitis or in good health (not recorded which).

This clonotype was detected a few times. This chain uses TRBV5-1 with TRBJ2-7; D gene ambiguous. Deletions cut 0 bases from V and 2 bases from J, with 9 bases between. The germline V gene encodes CDR1 SGHRS and CDR2 YFSETQ. The CDR3 runs to 14 residues. The CDR3 DNA follows: TGCGCCAGCAGCTTGGGATCGGATGCCTACGAGCAGTACTTC. Translating it yields CASSLGSDAYEQYF.

The V gene is TRBV7-9, the J gene TRBJ2-7; D perhaps matches TRBD1 (6 bases). There are 16 residues in the CDR3. The V end lost 5 bases, the J end lost 2 bases, and 19 bases lay between the germline ends. Germline CDR1 and CDR2: SEHNR and FQNEAQ (reference sequence). In DNA form, the CDR3 reads TGTGCCAGCAGCCATCGGGTAGATGGACAGACCTACGAGCAGTACTTC. This gives the protein CASSHRVDGQTYEQYF.

This clonotype was picked up many times. The chain recombines TRBV7-8 with TRBJ1-2; D might be TRBD1 (5 bases). V was trimmed by 5 bases and J by 2 bases, leaving 15 bases between them. Looked up from germline, CDR1 is SGHVS and CDR2 is FQNEAQ. CDR3 length: 15 amino acids. DNA for the CDR3: TGTGCCAGCAGCCTAGACGGGACGGGGAACTATGGCTACACCTTC. Protein product: CASSLDGTGNYGYTF.

In this sample, this clonotype turned up a few times. J is TRBJ2-7 and V is TRBV18; the match to TRBD1 covers 9 bases. CDR3 length equals 15 residues. Germline V gene lookup returns CDR1 KGHSH and CDR2 LQKENI. Losses at the gene ends were 3 bases for V and 0 bases for J; bases not matched to a gene: 3. CDR3 amino acids: CASSPGQGLSYEQYF. The CDR3 DNA sequence: TGTGCCAGCTCACCCGGACAGGGGCTCTCCTACGAGCAGTACTTC.

This clonotype was counted many times. The chain joins TRBV5-4 to TRBJ2-4; tentatively, D is TRBD2 (6 bases). This CDR3 region has 16 residues. V lost 4 bases and J lost 1, with 15 bases in between. From germline, CDR1 is SGHNT and CDR2 YYREEE (reference sequence). CDR3 in DNA: TGTGCCAGCAGCCTTGCCCTGGGAGGTGCCAAAAACATTCAGTACTTC. It specifies CASSLALGGAKNIQYF.

This clonotype turned up a few times. The chain uses TRBV15 and TRBJ2-6; D possibly uses TRBD1 or TRBD2 (5 bases each). With 8 bases removed from V and 2 bases from J, the gap between germline ends came to 13 bases. This CDR3 comprises 15 residues. In germline, CDR1 is LNHNV, CDR2 YYDKDF (reference sequence). The CDR3 nucleotides are TGTGCCACCTCACGGGACCCCACTGGGGCCAACGTCCTGACTTTC. Translating gives CATSRDPTGANVLTF.

In its sample, this clonotype was seen a few times. The V gene is TRBV12-3 or TRBV12-4, the J gene TRBJ2-3; 8 bases are a match to TRBD2. The CDR3 is 15 residues long. With 6 bases clipped from V and 0 bases from J, the junction kept 5 bases outside the gene matches. The CDR3 loop reads CASRTGTRSTDTQYF. The CDR3, as DNA: TGTGCCAGCAGGACCGGGACTAGGAGCACAGATACGCAGTATTTT.

The chain recombines TRBV6-1 with TRBJ2-1; D is ambiguous. The CDR3 runs 14 residues. The germline V and J ends were trimmed by 6 bases and 9 bases, with 18 bases remaining between them. Germline V gene sequence: CDR1 MNHNS, CDR2 SASEGT. The DNA of the CDR3 is TGTGCCAGCAGGCCAACAGTGGGTTCCGTTGAGCAGTTCTTC. Protein: CASRPTVGSVEQFF.

This clonotype was picked up many times. V is TRBV5-1 and J is TRBJ2-6; 7 bases fit TRBD1. CDR3 length: 15 residues. The junction had 8 bases not matched to a gene; V was cut back by 9 bases and J by 2 bases. The germline CDR1 and CDR2 sequences are SGHRS and YFSETQ. The CDR3, as DNA: TGCGCCACCAGTGTAGGGGGCACTGGGGCCAACGTCCTGACTTTC. Its protein is CATSVGGTGANVLTF.

The J gene is TRBJ2-3, the V gene TRBV5-1; D might be TRBD1 or TRBD2, each matching 5 bases. V dropped 4 bases and J dropped 3 bases, with 12 bases sitting between them. Germline CDR1 reads SGHRS; CDR2 reads YFSETQ. The CDR3 contains 14 residues. CDR3 sequence (DNA): TGCGCCAGCAGCGAGGGGTCAAGGACAGATACGCAGTATTTT. Its protein product is CASSEGSRTDTQYF.

This clonotype was observed many times. This chain connects TRBV27 to TRBJ2-7, with 12 nucleotides matching TRBD2. The junction had 4 bases not matched to a gene; V was cut back by 6 bases and J by 4 bases. Germline V gene lookup returns CDR1 MNHEY and CDR2 SMNVEV (reference sequence). The CDR3 contains 14 residues. CDR3 residues: CASRLAGGIYEQYF. CDR3 bases: TGTGCCAGCAGACTAGCGGGAGGCATATACGAGCAGTACTTC.

This clonotype has a handful of counts. This chain links TRBV12-3 or TRBV12-4 with TRBJ2-5; D possibly matches TRBD1 or TRBD2 (5 bases each). Trimming took 3 bases from V and 4 from J, leaving 12 bases between them. This CDR3 spans 14 amino acids. In nucleotides, the CDR3 is TGTGCCAGCAGTTTGAACGCTGGGGGAGAGACCCAGTACTTC. Encoded protein: CASSLNAGGETQYF.

About this clonotype: One end of the junction is discordant with germline, which a read error may explain. The genes are TRBV4-1 and TRBJ2-3; D may be TRBD1 or TRBD2 (5 bases each). Germline loops: CDR1 MGHRA, CDR2 YSYEKL. The CDR3 is 15 amino acids. The CDR3 DNA reads as TGCACCAGCAGCCAAGTTGGGGGAGCCACAGATACGCAGTATTTT. Residues: CTSSQVGGATDTQYF.

The rearrangement links TRBV18 to TRBJ2-7; TRBD1 agrees at 10 bases. V was pared by 8 bases and J by 3 bases, with 7 bases of the junction left unmatched. This CDR3 has 14 amino acids. The germline V gene has CDR1 KGHSH and CDR2 LQKENI. Here the CDR3 DNA reads TGTGCCAGCGCTGCCGGGACAGGGGTCTACGAGCAGTACTTC. Its protein product is CASAAGTGVYEQYF.

The CDR3 region is CASSEAQGAAYNEQFF. The CDR3 DNA reads TGTGCCAGCAGTGAAGCCCAGGGGGCCGCTTACAATGAGCAGTTCTTC. The chain uses TRBV6-1 and TRBJ2-1; 8 bases agree with TRBD1. V lost 0 bases and J lost 4; bases outside the gene matches: 5. CDR1 MNHNS and CDR2 SASEGT come from the germline V gene. This CDR3 comprises 16 residues.

Concerning this clonotype itself: A much larger clone lies one base from this, so it may be a read error. V gene TRBV2 combines with J gene TRBJ2-1, with a tentative D call TRBD1 (5 bases). The CDR3 is made up of 15 amino acids. Germline-derived CDR1 and CDR2 are SNHLY and FYNNEI. Written as DNA, the CDR3 is TGTGCCAGCAGTGGAGGAGTGGATAGGGGAAATGTGCAGTTCTTC. It specifies CASSGGVDRGNVQFF.

This clonotype was counted ten times or more. The chain is built from TRBV5-6 and TRBJ1-1, with no clear D. Germline CDR1 is SGHDT and CDR2 is YYEEEE. The V gene lost 4 bases and the J gene lost 1 base, with 14 bases spanning the gap. This CDR3 has 15 residues. CDR3 nucleotides: TGTGCCAGCAGCCCTAACGCCGGGAAGAACACTGAAGCTTTCTTT. This gives the protein CASSPNAGKNTEAFF.

The V call is TRBV20-1, the J call TRBJ1-2; D is unresolved. This CDR3 comprises 13 residues. V was clipped by 3 bases and J by 3 bases, with 11 bases between them. Germline CDR1 and CDR2: DFQATT and SNEGSKA (reference sequence). CDR3 DNA sequence: TGCAGTGCTAGCCCCGGCGGCTACTATGGCTACACCTTC. This translates into CSASPGGYYGYTF.

Many counts were recorded for this clonotype. The CDR3 bases are TGTGCCAGCAGTCCCCTGGAGGGGAACACTGAAGCTTTCTTT. It translates to CASSPLEGNTEAFF. This chain uses TRBV12-3 or TRBV12-4 with TRBJ1-1; D not resolved. CDR3 length equals 14 residues. The V end lost 5 bases, the J end lost 1 base, and 11 bases lay between the germline ends.

This clonotype was detected many times. The genes are TRBV24-1 and TRBJ1-6; D not certain. The V and J ends lost 3 bases and 9 bases respectively, with 8 bases between them. The CDR3 has 13 residues. Germline V gene data show CDR1 as KGHDR and CDR2 as SFDVKD. The CDR3 region is CATSDHHTSPLHF. The CDR3 DNA reads as TGTGCCACCAGTGATCACCATACTTCACCCCTCCACTTT.